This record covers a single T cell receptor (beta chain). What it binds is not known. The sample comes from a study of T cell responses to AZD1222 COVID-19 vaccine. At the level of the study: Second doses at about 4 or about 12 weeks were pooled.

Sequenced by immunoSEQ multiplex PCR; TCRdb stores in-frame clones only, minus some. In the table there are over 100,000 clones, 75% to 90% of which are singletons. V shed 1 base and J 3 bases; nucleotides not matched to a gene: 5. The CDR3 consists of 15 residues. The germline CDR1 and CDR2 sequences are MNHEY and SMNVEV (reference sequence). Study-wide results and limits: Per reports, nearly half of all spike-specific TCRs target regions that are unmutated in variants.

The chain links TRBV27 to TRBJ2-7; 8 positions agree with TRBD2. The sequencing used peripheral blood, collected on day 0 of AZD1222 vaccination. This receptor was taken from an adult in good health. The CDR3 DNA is TGTGCCAGCAGTTTATATAGCGGGACCCTCTACGAGCAGTACTTC. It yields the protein CASSLYSGTLYEQYF.